Below are 2 T cell receptor beta chains sequenced from a single sample in a study of OX40 agonist ivuxolimab in advanced cancers. Produced via immunoSEQ multiplex PCR; TCRdb's table is partial and in-frame only. Of 100,000 to 150,000 clones in the sample, roughly 92% were seen once. The sample here was CD4+ or CD8+ T cells sorted from blood, taken in a trial of the OX40 agonist ivuxolimab. These receptors all stem from an adult with an advanced solid tumor such as melanoma, head and neck, liver or kidney cancer.

This clone was counted a few times. V gene TRBV7-6 combines with J gene TRBJ2-7; TRBD2 agrees at 11 bases. Per the germline V gene, CDR1 is SGHVS and CDR2 is FNYEAQ. V was clipped by 7 bases and J by 4 bases; unmatched bases: 6. This CDR3 is built from 14 residues. The CDR3 loop is CASTALAGAYEQYF. As DNA, the CDR3 is TGTGCCAGCACCGCACTAGCGGGAGCTTACGAGCAGTACTTC. Full variable domain (outside the CDR3, taken from reference TRBV7-6 and TRBJ2-7): GAGVSQSPRYKVTKRGQDVALRCDPISGHVSLYWYRQALGQGPEFLTYFNYEAQQDKSGLPNDRFSAERPEGSISTLTIQRTEQRDSAMYRCASTALAGAYEQYFGPGTRLTVT.

The chain carries TRBV6-6 and TRBJ1-5; D gene uncertain. CDR1 MNHNY and CDR2 SVGAGI come from the germline V gene (reference sequence). V dropped 2 bases and J dropped 10 bases, with 6 bases sitting between them. The CDR3 spans 11 residues. The DNA of the CDR3 is TGTGCCAGCAGTTACCATCGACCCCAGCATTTT. Translated, it gives CASSYHRPQHF.